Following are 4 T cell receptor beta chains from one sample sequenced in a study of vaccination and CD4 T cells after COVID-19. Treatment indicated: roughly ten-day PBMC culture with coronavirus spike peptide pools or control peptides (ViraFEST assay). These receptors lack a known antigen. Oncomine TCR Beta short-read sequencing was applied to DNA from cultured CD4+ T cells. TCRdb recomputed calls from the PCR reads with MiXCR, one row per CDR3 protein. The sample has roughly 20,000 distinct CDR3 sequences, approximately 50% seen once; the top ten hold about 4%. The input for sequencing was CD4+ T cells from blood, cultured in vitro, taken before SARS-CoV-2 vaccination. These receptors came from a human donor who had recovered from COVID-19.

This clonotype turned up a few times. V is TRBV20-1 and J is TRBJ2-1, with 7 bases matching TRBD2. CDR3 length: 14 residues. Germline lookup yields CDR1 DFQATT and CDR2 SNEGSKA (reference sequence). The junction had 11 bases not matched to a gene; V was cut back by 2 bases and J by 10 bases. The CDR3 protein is CSARTQGGRGEQFF. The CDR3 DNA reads TGCAGTGCTAGAACTCAGGGAGGGAGGGGCGAGCAGTTCTTC.

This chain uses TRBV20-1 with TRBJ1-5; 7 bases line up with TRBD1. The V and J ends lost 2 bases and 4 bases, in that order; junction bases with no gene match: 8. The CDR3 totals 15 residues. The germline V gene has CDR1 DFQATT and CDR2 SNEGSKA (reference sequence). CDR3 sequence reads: CSARPMTGMNQPQHF. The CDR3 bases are TGCAGTGCTAGACCTATGACAGGGATGAATCAGCCCCAGCATTTT.

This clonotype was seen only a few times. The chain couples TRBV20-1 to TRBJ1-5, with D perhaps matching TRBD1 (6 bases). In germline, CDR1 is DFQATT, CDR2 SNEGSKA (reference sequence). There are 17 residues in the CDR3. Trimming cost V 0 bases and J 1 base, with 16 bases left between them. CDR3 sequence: CSARDPATGNSNQPQHF. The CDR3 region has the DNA TGCAGTGCTAGAGACCCTGCCACAGGGAACAGCAATCAGCCCCAGCATTTT.

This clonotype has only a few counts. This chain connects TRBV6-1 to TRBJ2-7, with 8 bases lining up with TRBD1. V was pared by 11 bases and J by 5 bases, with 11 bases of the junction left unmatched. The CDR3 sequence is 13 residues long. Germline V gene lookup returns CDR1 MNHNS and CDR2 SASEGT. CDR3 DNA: TGTGCCTGCGGACAGGGCGGAGGTGACGAGCAGTACTTC. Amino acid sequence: CACGQGGGDEQYF.